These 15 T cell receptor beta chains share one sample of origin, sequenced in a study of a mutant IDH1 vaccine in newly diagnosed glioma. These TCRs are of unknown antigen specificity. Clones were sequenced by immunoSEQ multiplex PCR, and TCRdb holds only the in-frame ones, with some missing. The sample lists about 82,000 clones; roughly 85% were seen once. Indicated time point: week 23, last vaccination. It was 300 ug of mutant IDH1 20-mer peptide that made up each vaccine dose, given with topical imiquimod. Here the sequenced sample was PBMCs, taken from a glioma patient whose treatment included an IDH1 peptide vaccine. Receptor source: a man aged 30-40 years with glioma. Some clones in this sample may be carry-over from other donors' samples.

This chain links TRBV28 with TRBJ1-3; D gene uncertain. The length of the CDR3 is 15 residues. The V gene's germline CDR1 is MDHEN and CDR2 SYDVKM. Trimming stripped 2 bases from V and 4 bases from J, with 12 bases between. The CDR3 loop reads CASSLGTDSGNTIYF. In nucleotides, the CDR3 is TGTGCCAGCAGTTTAGGAACCGACTCAGGAAACACCATATATTTT.

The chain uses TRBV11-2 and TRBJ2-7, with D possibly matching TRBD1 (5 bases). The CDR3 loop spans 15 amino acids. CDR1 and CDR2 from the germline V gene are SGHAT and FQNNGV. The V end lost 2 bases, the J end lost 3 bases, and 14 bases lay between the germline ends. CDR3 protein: CASSLQGGNYYEQYF. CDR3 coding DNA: TGTGCCAGCAGCTTACAGGGTGGGAATTACTACGAGCAGTACTTC.

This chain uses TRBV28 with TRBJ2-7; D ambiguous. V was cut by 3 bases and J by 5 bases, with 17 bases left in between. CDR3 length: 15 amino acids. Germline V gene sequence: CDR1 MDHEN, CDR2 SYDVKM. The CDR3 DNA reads TGTGCCAGCAGTTTTGTAGGCGGACGAAGCGACGAGCAGTACTTC. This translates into CASSFVGGRSDEQYF.

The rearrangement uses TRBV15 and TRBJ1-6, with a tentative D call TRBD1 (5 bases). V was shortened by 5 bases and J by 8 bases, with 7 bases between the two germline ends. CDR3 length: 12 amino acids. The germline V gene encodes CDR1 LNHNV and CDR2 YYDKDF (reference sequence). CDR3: CATSPGYSPLHF. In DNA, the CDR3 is TGTGCCACCAGCCCAGGGTATTCACCCCTCCACTTT.

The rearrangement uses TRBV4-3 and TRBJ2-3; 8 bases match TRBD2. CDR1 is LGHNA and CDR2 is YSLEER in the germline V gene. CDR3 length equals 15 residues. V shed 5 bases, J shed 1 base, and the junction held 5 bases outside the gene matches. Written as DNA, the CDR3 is TGCGCCAGCAGCGGGGGTAGCGGGGGCACAGATACGCAGTATTTT. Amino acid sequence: CASSGGSGGTDTQYF.

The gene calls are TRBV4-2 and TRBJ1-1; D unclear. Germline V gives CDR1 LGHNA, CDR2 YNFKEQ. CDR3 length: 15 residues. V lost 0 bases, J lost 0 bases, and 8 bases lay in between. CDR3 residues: CASSQDLGLNTEAFF. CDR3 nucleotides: TGTGCCAGCAGCCAAGATCTGGGGTTGAACACTGAAGCTTTCTTT.

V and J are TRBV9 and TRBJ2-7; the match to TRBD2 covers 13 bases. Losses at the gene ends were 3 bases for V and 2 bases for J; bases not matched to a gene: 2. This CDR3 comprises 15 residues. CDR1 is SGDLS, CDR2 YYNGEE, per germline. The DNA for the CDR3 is TGTGCCAGCAGCGAACTAGCGGGAGGGCCCTACGAGCAGTACTTC. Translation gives CASSELAGGPYEQYF.

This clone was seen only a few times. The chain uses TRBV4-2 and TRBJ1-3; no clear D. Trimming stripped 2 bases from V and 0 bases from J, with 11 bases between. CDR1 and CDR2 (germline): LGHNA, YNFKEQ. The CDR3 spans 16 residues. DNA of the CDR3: TGTGCCAGCAGCCAACTACACCTTTCCTCTGGAAACACCATATATTTT. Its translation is CASSQLHLSSGNTIYF.

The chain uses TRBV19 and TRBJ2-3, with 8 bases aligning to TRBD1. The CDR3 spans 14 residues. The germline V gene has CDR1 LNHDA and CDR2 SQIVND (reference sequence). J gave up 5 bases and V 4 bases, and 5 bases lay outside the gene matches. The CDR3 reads CASSTGQGEDTQYF. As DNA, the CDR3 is TGTGCCAGTAGTACTGGACAGGGTGAAGATACGCAGTATTTT. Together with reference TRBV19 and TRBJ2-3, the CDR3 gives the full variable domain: DGGITQSPKYLFRKEGQNVTLSCEQNLNHDAMYWYRQDPGQGLRLIYYSQIVNDFQKGDIAEGYSVSREKKESFPLTVTSAQKNPTAFYLCASSTGQGEDTQYFGPGTRLTVL.

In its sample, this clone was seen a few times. This CDR3 is CASGSSGSTYEQYF. CDR3 DNA: TGTGCCAGCGGCTCTAGCGGGAGTACCTACGAGCAGTACTTC. This rearrangement joins TRBV13 to TRBJ2-7; 10 bases are a match to TRBD2. This CDR3 spans 14 amino acids. J gave up 2 bases and V 8 bases, and 6 bases lay outside the gene matches. The germline V gene has CDR1 PRHDT and CDR2 FYEKMQ (reference sequence). Together with reference TRBV13 and TRBJ2-7, the CDR3 gives the full variable domain: AAGVIQSPRHLIKEKRETATLKCYPIPRHDTVYWYQQGPGQDPQFLISFYEKMQSDKGSIPDRFSAQQFSDYHSELNMSSLELGDSALYFCASGSSGSTYEQYFGPGTRLTVT.

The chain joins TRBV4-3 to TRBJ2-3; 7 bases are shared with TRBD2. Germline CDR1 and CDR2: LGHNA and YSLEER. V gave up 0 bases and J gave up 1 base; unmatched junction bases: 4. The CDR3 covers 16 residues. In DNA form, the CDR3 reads TGCGCCAGCAGCCAAGATCGGGCGGGGGGCACAGATACGCAGTATTTT. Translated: CASSQDRAGGTDTQYF.

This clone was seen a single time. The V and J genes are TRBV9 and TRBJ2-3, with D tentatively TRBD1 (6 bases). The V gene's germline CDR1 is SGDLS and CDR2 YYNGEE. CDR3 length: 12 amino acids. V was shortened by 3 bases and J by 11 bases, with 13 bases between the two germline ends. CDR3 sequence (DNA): TGTGCCAGCAGCGACAGGGTGCTGAAGCAGTATTTT. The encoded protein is CASSDRVLKQYF.

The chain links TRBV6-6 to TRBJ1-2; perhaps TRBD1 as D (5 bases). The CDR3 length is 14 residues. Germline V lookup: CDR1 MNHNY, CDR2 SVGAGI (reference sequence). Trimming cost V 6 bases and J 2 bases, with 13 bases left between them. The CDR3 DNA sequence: TGTGCCAGCAGGAGGGGCGCGGGGAACTATGGCTACACCTTC. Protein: CASRRGAGNYGYTF.

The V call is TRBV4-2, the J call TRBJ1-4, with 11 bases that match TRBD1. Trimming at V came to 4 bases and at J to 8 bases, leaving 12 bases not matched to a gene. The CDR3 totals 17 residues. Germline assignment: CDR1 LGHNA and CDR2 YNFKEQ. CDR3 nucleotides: TGTGCCAGCAGCCTTGGCCCCGGACAGGGGGCAGAGGAAAAACTGTTTTTT. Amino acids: CASSLGPGQGAEEKLFF.

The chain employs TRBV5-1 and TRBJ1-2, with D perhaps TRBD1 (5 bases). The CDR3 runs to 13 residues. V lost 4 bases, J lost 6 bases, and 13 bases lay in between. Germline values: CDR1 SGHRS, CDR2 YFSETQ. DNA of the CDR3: TGCGCCAGCAGCCGGGGCCTAACCGATGGCTACACCTTC. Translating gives CASSRGLTDGYTF. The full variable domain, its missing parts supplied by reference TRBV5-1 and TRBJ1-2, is KAGVTQTPRYLIKTRGQQVTLSCSPISGHRSVSWYQQTPGQGLQFLFEYFSETQRNKGNFPGRFSGRQFSNSRSEMNVSTLELGDSALYLCASSRGLTDGYTFGSGTRLTVV.